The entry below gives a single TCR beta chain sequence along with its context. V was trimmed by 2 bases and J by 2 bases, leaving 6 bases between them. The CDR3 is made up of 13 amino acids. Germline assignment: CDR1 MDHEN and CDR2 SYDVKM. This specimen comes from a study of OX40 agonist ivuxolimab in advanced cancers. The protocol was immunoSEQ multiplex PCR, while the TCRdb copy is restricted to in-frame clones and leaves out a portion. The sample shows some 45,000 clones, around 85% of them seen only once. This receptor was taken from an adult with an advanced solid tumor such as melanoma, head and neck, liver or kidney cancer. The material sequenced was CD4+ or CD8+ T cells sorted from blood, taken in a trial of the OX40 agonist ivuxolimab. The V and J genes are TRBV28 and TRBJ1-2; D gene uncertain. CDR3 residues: CASSLGPNYGYTF. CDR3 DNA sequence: TGTGCCAGCAGTTTAGGGCCCAACTATGGCTACACCTTC.